This TCR beta chain was observed in a study of cytomegalovirus exposure and HLA in healthy donors. For the study at large: A prior analysis found roughly 100 million unique TCR beta sequences from some 190 million T cells.

Whole-study results and caveats: Later work showed greater clonal expansion in HLA-associated TCR beta chains than in equally common others. Specific recognition of CMV antigens was confirmed in vitro for a few chains (all CMV-associated).

CDR3 length equals 15 residues. Per the germline V gene, CDR1 is MNHEY and CDR2 is SVGAGI. Both 60 Vbeta primers and 13 Jbeta primers went into the PCR. Libraries were prepared by immunoSEQ multiplex PCR; TCRdb keeps only in-frame clonotypes and omits some of them. The repertoire includes about 170,000 clones, more than 80% of them detected once, and 4.8% sits in the top ten. These donors counted as nominally healthy when sampled, but unrecorded immune exposures were likely. Of note for this clone: Its matching antigen is unknown.

The V gene is TRBV6-5, the J gene TRBJ2-5; D perhaps matches TRBD2 (6 bases). The J call may be incorrect, as the DNA end agrees better with TRBJ2-7. The sample was PBMCs. This TCR came from a man between 18 and 35 years old in good health and CMV-seronegative. CDR3 coding DNA: TGTGCCAGCAGTTACGCCTCCGGGAGCTCCTACGAGCAGTACTTC. Translating gives CASSYASGSSYEQYF.